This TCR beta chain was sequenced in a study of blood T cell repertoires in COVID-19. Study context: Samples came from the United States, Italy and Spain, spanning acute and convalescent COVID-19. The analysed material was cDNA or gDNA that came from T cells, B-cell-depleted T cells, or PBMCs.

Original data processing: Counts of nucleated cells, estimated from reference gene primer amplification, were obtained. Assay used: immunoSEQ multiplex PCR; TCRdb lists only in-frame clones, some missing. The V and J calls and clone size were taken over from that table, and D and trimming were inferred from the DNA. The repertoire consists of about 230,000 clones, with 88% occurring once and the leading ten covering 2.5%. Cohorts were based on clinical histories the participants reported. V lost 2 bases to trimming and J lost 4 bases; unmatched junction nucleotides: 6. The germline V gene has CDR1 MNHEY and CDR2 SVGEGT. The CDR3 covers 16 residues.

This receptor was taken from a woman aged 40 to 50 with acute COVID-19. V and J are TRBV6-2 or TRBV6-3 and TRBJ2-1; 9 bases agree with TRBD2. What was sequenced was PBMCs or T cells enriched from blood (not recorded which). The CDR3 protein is CASSYAAGGRYNEQFF. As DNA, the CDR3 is TGTGCCAGCAGTTACGCAGCGGGAGGTAGATACAATGAGCAGTTCTTC.